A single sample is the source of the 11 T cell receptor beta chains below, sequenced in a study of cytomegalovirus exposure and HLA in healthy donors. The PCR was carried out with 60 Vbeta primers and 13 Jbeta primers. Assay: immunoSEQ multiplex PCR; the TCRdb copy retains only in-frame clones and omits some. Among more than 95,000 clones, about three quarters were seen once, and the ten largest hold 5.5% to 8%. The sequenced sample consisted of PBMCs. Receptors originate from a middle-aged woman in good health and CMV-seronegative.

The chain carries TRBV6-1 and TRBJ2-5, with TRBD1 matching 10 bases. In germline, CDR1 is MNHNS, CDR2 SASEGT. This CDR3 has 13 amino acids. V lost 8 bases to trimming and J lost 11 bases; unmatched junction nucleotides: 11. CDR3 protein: CASARQGAREQYF. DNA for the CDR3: TGTGCCAGCGCCAGACAGGGGGCAAGAGAGCAGTACTTC.

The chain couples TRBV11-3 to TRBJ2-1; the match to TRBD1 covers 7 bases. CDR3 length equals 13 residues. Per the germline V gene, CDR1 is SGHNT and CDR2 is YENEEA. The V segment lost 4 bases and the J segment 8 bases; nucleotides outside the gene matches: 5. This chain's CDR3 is CASSYRGRDEQFF. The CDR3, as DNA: TGTGCCAGCAGCTACAGGGGAAGGGATGAGCAGTTCTTC.

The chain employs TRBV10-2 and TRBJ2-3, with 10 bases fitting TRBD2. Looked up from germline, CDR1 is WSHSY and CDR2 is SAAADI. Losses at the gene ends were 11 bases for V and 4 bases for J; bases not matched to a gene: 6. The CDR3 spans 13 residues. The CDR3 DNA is TGCGCCTCCTTAGCGGGAGGCGCAGATACGCAGTATTTT. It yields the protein CASLAGGADTQYF.

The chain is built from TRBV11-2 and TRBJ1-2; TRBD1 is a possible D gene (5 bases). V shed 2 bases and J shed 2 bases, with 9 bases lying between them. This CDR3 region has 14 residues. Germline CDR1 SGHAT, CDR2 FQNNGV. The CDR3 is CASSLWQGNYGYTF. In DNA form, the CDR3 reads TGTGCCAGCAGCTTATGGCAGGGAAACTATGGCTACACCTTC.

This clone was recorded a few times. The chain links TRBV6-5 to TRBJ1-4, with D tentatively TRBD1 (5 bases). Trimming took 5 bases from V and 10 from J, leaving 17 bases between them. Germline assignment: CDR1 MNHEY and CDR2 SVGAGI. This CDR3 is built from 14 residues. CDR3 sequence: CASSTVLGGGKLFF. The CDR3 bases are TGTGCCAGCAGTACCGTTTTGGGGGGGGGAAAACTGTTTTTT.

CDR3 loop: CASSYPGTSMNTEAFF. CDR3 nucleotides: TGTGCCAGCAGTTACCCAGGAACCTCAATGAACACTGAAGCTTTCTTT. The chain recombines TRBV6-6 with TRBJ1-1; D gene uncertain. The CDR3 runs to 16 residues. V was shortened by 2 bases and J by 0 bases, with 13 bases between the two germline ends. The germline gives CDR1 MNHNY, CDR2 SVGAGI (reference sequence).

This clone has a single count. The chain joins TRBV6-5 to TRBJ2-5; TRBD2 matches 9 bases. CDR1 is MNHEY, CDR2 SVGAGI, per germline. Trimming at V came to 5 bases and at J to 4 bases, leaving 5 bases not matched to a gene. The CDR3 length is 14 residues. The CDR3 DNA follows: TGTGCCAGCAGTCCCTTAGCGGGAGTAGAGACCCAGTACTTC. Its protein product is CASSPLAGVETQYF.

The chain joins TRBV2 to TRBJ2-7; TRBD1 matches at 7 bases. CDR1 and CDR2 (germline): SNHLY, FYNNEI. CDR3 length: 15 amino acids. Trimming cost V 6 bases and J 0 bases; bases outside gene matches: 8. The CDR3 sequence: CASRQRQGYSYEQYF. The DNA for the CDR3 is TGTGCCAGCAGACAAAGACAGGGATACTCCTACGAGCAGTACTTC.

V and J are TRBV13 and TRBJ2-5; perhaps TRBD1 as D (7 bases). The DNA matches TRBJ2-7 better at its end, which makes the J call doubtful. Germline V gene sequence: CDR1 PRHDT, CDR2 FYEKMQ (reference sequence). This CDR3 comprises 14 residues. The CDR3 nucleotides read TGTGCCAGCAGTCGAACCGGGGGACAGTACGAGCAGTACTTC. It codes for CASSRTGGQYEQYF.

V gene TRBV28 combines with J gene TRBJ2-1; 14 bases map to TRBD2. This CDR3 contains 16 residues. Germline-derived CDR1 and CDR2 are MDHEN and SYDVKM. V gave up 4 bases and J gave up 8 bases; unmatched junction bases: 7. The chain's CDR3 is CASSSGLAGVLDEQFF. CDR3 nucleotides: TGTGCCAGCAGTTCGGGACTAGCGGGAGTACTCGATGAGCAGTTCTTC.

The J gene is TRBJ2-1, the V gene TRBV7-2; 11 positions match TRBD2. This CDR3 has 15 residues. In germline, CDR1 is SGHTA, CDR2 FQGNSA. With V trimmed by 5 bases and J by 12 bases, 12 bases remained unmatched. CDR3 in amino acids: CASSDGTSGRIGQFF. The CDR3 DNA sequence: TGTGCCAGCAGCGACGGGACTAGCGGTCGGATCGGGCAGTTCTTC.